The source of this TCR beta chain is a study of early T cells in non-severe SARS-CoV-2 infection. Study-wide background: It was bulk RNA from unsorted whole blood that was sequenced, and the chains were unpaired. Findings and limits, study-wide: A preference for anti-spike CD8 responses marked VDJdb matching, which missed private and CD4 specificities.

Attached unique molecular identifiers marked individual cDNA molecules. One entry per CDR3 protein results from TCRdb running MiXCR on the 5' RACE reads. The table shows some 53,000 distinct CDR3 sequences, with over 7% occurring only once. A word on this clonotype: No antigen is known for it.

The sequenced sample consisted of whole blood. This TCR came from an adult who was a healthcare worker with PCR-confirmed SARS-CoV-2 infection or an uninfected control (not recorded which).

In DNA, the CDR3 is TGTGCCAGCACCAAGAGCGGGGCTTATAACACTGAAGCTTTCTTT. Translated, it gives CASTKSGAYNTEAFF. The gene calls are TRBV27 and TRBJ1-1; D might be TRBD1 (5 bases). Trimming left V 7 bases short and J 2 bases short, with 17 bases between. From germline, CDR1 is MNHEY and CDR2 SMNVEV (reference sequence). This CDR3 contains 15 residues.